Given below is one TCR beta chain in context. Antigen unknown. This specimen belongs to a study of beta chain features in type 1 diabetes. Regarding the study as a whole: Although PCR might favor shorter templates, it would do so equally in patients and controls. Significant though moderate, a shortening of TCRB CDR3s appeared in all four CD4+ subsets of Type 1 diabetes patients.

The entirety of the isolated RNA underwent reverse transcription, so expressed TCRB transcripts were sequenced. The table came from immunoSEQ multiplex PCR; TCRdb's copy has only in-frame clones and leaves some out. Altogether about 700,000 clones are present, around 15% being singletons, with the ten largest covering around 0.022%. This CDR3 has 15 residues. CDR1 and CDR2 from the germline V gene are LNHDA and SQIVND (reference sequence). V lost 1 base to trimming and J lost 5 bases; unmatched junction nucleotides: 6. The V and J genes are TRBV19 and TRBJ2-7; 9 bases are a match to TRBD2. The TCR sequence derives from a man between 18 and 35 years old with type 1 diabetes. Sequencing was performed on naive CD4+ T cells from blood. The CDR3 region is CASSIGLAGMDEQYF. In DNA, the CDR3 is TGTGCCAGTAGTATAGGTCTAGCGGGGATGGACGAGCAGTACTTC.